These 4 T cell receptor beta chains were all obtained from the same sample, sequenced in a study of PD-L1 blockade in urothelial cancer. Time point: peripheral blood 6 weeks after treatment start. The repertoire was sequenced with immunoSEQ multiplex PCR; TCRdb's copy has only in-frame clones and lacks some. The data show 35,000 to 40,000 clones, with 75% to 90% seen just once and under 25% held by the top ten. Specimen: PBMCs, collected around atezolizumab (anti-PD-L1) treatment. The receptors here all came from a man aged 55 to 70 with urothelial cancer.

The chain carries TRBV7-9 and TRBJ1-1, with 11 bases aligning to TRBD1. The trim removed 6 bases at V and 1 base at J, leaving 7 bases unmatched. The germline V gene has CDR1 SEHNR and CDR2 FQNEAQ (reference sequence). There are 16 residues in the CDR3. This CDR3 reads CASRPGTGGSNTEAFF. CDR3 DNA: TGTGCCAGCAGACCCGGGACAGGGGGTTCGAACACTGAAGCTTTCTTT.

The chain employs TRBV25-1 and TRBJ1-2; TRBD1 aligns across 10 bases. The J segment lost 4 bases and the V segment lost 5 bases, leaving 4 bases of the junction unmatched. CDR1 and CDR2 from the germline V gene are MGHDK and SYGVNS. The CDR3 spans 14 residues. The CDR3 reads CASSLTGGAYGYTF. DNA for the CDR3: TGTGCCAGCAGTTTGACAGGGGGCGCCTATGGCTACACCTTC.

The J gene is TRBJ2-4, the V gene TRBV5-1; tentative D call: TRBD2 (5 bases). Per germline, CDR1 SGHRS and CDR2 YFSETQ. The V gene lost 4 bases and the J gene lost 6 bases, with 14 bases spanning the gap. The CDR3 is made up of 14 amino acids. DNA for the CDR3: TGCGCCAGCAGCCCTGGACTCCCCGGAAACATTCAGTACTTC. This gives the protein CASSPGLPGNIQYF.

The V and J genes are TRBV5-4 and TRBJ2-7, with a possible D match to TRBD1 (5 bases). CDR3 length: 12 residues. The germline V gene has CDR1 SGHNT and CDR2 YYREEE (reference sequence). Trimming shortened V by 0 bases and J by 6 bases, and 7 bases separated the two germline ends. CDR3 sequence reads: CASSLDRLEQYF. The CDR3 DNA reads as TGTGCCAGCAGCTTGGACAGGCTCGAGCAGTACTTC.